Listed below are T cell receptor beta chains from one sample, sequenced in a study of T cells in Graves' hyperthyroidism and ophthalmopathy. TCRdb recomputed calls from the multiplex PCR reads with MiXCR, one row per CDR3 protein. The sample includes 300,000 to 450,000 distinct CDR3 sequences, 15% to 17% of them seen just once. Material for sequencing was blood. These receptors were obtained from a woman younger than 35 with Graves' hyperthyroidism that later progressed to Graves' ophthalmopathy. CDR3s leave out the opening cysteine and the closing phenylalanine or tryptophan.

V gene: TRBV15; J gene: TRBJ2-3; CDR3 protein: ATSRERRDTQY
V gene: TRBV19; J gene: TRBJ1-5; CDR3 protein: ASSSGPPQH
V gene: TRBV11-2; J gene: TRBJ1-5; CDR3 protein: ASSLDRSKREPQH
V gene: TRBV20-1; J gene: TRBJ1-5; CDR3 protein: SARKSYGPGNQPQH
V gene: TRBV11-2; J gene: TRBJ1-6; CDR3 protein: ASSLATGWSYNSLLH
V gene: TRBV5-1; J gene: TRBJ1-1; CDR3 protein: ASSFNPTGGLNTEAF
V gene: TRBV30; J gene: TRBJ2-3; CDR3 protein: AWSGVGLRDTQY
V gene: TRBV12-3/TRBV12-4; J gene: TRBJ1-4; CDR3 protein: ASSLGTGNEKLF
V gene: TRBV12-3/TRBV12-4; J gene: TRBJ2-5; CDR3 protein: ASSEQGLATQETQY
V gene: TRBV7-2; J gene: TRBJ2-5; CDR3 protein: ASSFTGLETQY
V gene: TRBV3-1; J gene: TRBJ2-7; CDR3 protein: ASSLDAYEQY
V gene: TRBV27; J gene: TRBJ2-3; CDR3 protein: ASRGAGTASTDTQY
V gene: TRBV13; J gene: TRBJ2-5; CDR3 protein: ASSKDGQETQY
V gene: TRBV6-2/TRBV6-3; J gene: TRBJ2-5; CDR3 protein: ASRGGGLAGFQETQY